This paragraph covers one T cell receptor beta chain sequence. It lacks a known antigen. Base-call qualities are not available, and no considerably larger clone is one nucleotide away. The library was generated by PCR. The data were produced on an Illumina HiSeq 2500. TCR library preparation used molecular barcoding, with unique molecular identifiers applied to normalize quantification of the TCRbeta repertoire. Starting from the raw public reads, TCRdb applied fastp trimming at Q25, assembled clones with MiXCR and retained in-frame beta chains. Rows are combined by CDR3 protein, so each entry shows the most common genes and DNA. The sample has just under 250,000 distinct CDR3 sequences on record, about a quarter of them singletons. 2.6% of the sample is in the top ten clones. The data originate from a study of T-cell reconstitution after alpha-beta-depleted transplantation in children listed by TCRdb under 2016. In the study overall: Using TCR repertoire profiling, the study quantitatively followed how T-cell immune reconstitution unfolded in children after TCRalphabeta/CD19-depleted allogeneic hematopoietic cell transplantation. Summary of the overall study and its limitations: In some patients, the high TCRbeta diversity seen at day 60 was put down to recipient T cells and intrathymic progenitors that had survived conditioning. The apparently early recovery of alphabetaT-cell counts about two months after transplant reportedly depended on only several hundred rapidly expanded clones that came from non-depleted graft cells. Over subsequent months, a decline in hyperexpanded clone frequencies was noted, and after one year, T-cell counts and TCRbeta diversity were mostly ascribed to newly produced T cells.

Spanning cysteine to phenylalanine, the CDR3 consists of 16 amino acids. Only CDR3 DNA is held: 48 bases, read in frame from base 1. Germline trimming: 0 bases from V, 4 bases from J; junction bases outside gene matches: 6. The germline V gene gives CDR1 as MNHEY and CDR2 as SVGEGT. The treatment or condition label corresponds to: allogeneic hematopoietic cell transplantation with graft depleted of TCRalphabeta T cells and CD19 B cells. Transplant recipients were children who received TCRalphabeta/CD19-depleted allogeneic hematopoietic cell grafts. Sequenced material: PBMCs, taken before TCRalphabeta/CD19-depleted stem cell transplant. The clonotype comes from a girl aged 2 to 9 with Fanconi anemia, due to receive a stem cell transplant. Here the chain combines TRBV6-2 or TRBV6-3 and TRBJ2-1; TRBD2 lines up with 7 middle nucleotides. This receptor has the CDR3 CASSYSMLAAYNEQFF. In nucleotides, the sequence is TGTGCCAGCAGTTACTCGATGCTAGCGGCATACAATGAGCAGTTCTTC.